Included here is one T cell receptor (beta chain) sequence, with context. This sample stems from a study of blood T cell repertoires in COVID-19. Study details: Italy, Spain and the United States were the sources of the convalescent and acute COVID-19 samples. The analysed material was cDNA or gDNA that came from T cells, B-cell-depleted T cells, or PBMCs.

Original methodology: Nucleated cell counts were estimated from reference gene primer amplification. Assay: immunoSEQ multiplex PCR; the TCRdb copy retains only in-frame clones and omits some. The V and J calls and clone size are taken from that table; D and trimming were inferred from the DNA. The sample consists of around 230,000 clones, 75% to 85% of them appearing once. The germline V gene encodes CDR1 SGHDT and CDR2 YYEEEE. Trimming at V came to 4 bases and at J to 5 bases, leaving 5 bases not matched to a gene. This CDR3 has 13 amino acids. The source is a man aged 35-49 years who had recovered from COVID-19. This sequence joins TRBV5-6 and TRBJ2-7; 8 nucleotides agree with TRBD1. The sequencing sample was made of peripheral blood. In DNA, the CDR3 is TGTGCCAGCAGCCTCCAGGACAGGGACGAGCAGTACTTC. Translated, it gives CASSLQDRDEQYF.